These 2 T cell receptor beta chains share one sample of origin, sequenced in a study of blood T cell repertoires in COVID-19. This table comes from immunoSEQ multiplex PCR, and its TCRdb copy is limited to in-frame clones, with some not included. The sample gives roughly 250,000 clones, around 84% of which show up once; 1.5% to 2% is in the top ten. Input material: PBMCs or T cells enriched from blood (not recorded which). These TCRs come from a woman in her forties or fifties who had recovered from COVID-19.

The gene calls are TRBV2 and TRBJ1-2; 7 bases are shared with TRBD1. CDR1 and CDR2 (germline): SNHLY, FYNNEI. Trimming at V came to 9 bases and at J to 5 bases, leaving 6 bases not matched to a gene. The CDR3 is made up of 12 amino acids. The DNA of the CDR3 is TGTGCCAGGACAGGGAGTCTTTATGGCTACACCTTC. This gives the protein CARTGSLYGYTF.

The chain combines TRBV11-2 with TRBJ2-2; TRBD2 aligns across 7 bases. The CDR3 runs to 17 residues. The V and J ends lost 1 base and 2 bases, in that order; junction bases with no gene match: 7. Germline CDR1 SGHAT, CDR2 FQNNGV. The CDR3 DNA sequence: TGTGCCAGCAGCTTAGTAGCTAGCGGAGGTAACACCGGGGAGCTGTTTTTT. It encodes CASSLVASGGNTGELFF.